This is a list of T cell receptor beta chains from one sample in a study of T cell responses to AZD1222 COVID-19 vaccine. Sequencing used immunoSEQ multiplex PCR; TCRdb keeps in-frame clones, though not all of them. Among fewer than 200,000 clones listed, about 89% were seen once. The material sequenced was peripheral blood, taken on day 0 of AZD1222 vaccination. All receptors come from an adult in good health. The CDR3 runs from the conserved cysteine through the conserved F or W. D genes are given only for firm matches. Where a row states a size, it is once, few, many or the class of an expanded clone; other rows omit it.

>TRBD2|TRBJ2-3|TRBV10-3|.
TGTGCCATCAGTGAGTCGAGACTAGCGGCCACAGATACGCAGTATTTT
CAISESRLAATDTQYF
>TRBD1|TRBJ2-7|TRBV5-8|once
TGTGCCAGCAGCCCGGAGCAGGGGGAGCGGATGTACGAGCAGTACTTC
CASSPEQGERMYEQYF
>.|TRBJ1-1|TRBV7-2|.
TGTGCCAGCAGCTTAGCGGGTTACATGAACACTGAAGCTTTCTTT
CASSLAGYMNTEAFF
>TRBD2|TRBJ2-3|TRBV6-2/TRBV6-3|.
TGTGCCAGCAGTTACCCCGATAGCGGGAGGTCTGCAGATACGCAGTATTTT
CASSYPDSGRSADTQYF
>.|TRBJ1-1|TRBV6-5|.
TGTGCCAGCATAACAGGGAGGGCGAACACTGAAGCTTTCTTT
CASITGRANTEAFF
>.|TRBJ1-1|TRBV11-1|few
TGTGCCAGCAGCTTCCCAGGGTTGGTAGCTTTCTTT
CASSFPGLVAFF
>TRBD1|TRBJ2-2|TRBV11-3|.
TGTGCCAGCAGCCCCGAGGGGGCGACCGGGGAGCTGTTTTTT
CASSPEGATGELFF
>.|TRBJ2-3|TRBV5-5|.
TGTGCCAGCAGCTTGGAACAGCCCACAGATACGCAGTATTTT
CASSLEQPTDTQYF
>.|TRBJ2-7|TRBV7-6|.
TGTGCCAGCAGCTTCGGCGTCGCCTACGAGCAGTACTTC
CASSFGVAYEQYF
>.|TRBJ1-3|TRBV12-2|once
TGTGCAAGTCGCTCGCGACAGGGAAAAGGCTCTGGAAACACCATATATTTT
CASRSRQGKGSGNTIYF
>TRBD1|TRBJ2-7|TRBV6-6|.
TGTGCCAGCAGGCCTGACAGGGGAGGAACCTACGAGCAGTACTTC
CASRPDRGGTYEQYF
>.|TRBJ1-1|TRBV20-1|.
TGCAGTGCTAGAGGCGGGACTGAAGCTTTCTTT
CSARGGTEAFF
>TRBD1|TRBJ2-1|TRBV7-9|.
TGTGCCAGCAGTGCCGCCGGGACAGGGACCTACAATGAGCAGTTCTTC
CASSAAGTGTYNEQFF
>.|TRBJ2-5|TRBV19|.
TGTGCCAGTAGTAAAAGGGGGACTCCACTAGAGCCCCAGTACTTC
CASSKRGTPLEPQYF
>TRBD1|TRBJ1-3|TRBV24-1|once
TGTGCCACAAGTAAGACAGGGGCTGGAAACACCATATATTTT
CATSKTGAGNTIYF
>.|TRBJ2-2|TRBV2|.
TGTGCCAGCAGTGAAAGTTGGGGGAACGGGGAGCTGTTTTTT
CASSESWGNGELFF
>.|TRBJ2-2|TRBV14|.
TGTGCCAGCAGCCAAGTCACAGGGCCCGGGGAGCTGTTTTTT
CASSQVTGPGELFF
>TRBD2|TRBJ2-1|TRBV7-8|.
TGTGCCAGCAGCTTAGTCGGGGGGACCTACAATGAGCAGTTCTTC
CASSLVGGTYNEQFF
>.|TRBJ2-2|TRBV15|.
TGTGCCACCAGTAAAGACCAGGGGTCCACCGGGGAGCTGTTTTTT
CATSKDQGSTGELFF
>.|TRBJ1-6|TRBV6-5|.
TGTGCCAGCAGCCAACCCTCGGCCGGGGATTCACCCCTCCACTTT
CASSQPSAGDSPLHF
>.|TRBJ2-1|TRBV24-1|.
TGTGCCACCAGTGAATTAGCGAGGCAGTTCTTC
CATSELARQFF
>.|TRBJ2-7|TRBV3-1/TRBV3-2|.
TGTGCCAGCAGCCGCGGAGCGAAGAACTACGAGCAGTACTTC
CASSRGAKNYEQYF
>TRBD1|TRBJ1-4|TRBV5-6|.
TGTGCCAGCAGCCTACGGACAGGGGCCCAGGAAAAACTGTTTTTT
CASSLRTGAQEKLFF